A selection of T cell receptor beta chains follows, all from one sample in a study of blood T cell repertoires in COVID-19. The repertoire was sequenced with immunoSEQ multiplex PCR; TCRdb's copy has only in-frame clones and lacks some. The table has tens of thousands of clones, approximately 86% seen once. Sequenced input: peripheral blood. The receptors shown here come from a woman aged 50 to 65 with active or convalescent COVID-19. Each CDR3 is given with its conserved first and last residue. The D gene is left open where the match is weak. Part of the rows lack a size; the others show once, few, many or a class for expanded clones.

CASVPGQLQETQYF	TGTGCTAGTGTTCCCGGACAGCTACAAGAGACCCAGTACTTC	-	TRBV12-5	TRBJ2-5	-
CASSLQTGTDEAFF	TGTGCCAGCAGCTTACAGACCGGGACAGATGAAGCTTTCTTT	-	TRBV7-2	TRBJ1-1	TRBD1
CASSAGSNTEAFF	TGTGCCAGCAGCGCCGGGAGTAACACTGAAGCTTTCTTT	-	TRBV5-6	TRBJ1-1	-
CSAPSHTEAFF	TGCAGTGCCCCTTCTCACACTGAAGCTTTCTTT	few	TRBV20-1	TRBJ1-1	-
CASSFDRLEAFF	TGTGCCAGTAGTTTCGACAGACTCGAAGCTTTCTTT	-	TRBV19	TRBJ1-1	-
CASSQRGPSVLEAFF	TGTGCCAGCAGCCAAAGGGGTCCATCGGTCCTTGAAGCTTTCTTT	-	TRBV3-1/TRBV3-2	TRBJ1-1	-
CAWSVGLAGSSYEQYF	TGTGCCTGGAGTGTGGGACTAGCGGGGTCGTCGTACGAGCAGTACTTC	-	TRBV30	TRBJ2-7	TRBD2
CASSFRQNTEAFF	TGTGCCAGCAGCTTCCGACAAAACACTGAAGCTTTCTTT	-	TRBV7-3	TRBJ1-1	-
CACDRWNTEAFF	TGTGCCTGCGACAGGTGGAACACTGAAGCTTTCTTT	once	TRBV30	TRBJ1-1	-
CASKDSTGGPRNEQFF	TGTGCCAGCAAAGACTCGACAGGGGGCCCCCGCAATGAGCAGTTCTTC	-	TRBV2	TRBJ2-1	TRBD1
CASSRTGGAGSEQYF	TGTGCCAGCAGCCGTACAGGGGGCGCGGGAAGCGAGCAGTACTTC	-	TRBV7-2	TRBJ2-7	TRBD1
CASSGGFNEQFF	TGTGCCAGCAGCGGGGGCTTCAATGAGCAGTTCTTC	-	TRBV5-6	TRBJ2-1	-
CASKGQGVYRRAFF	TGTGCCAGCAAAGGACAGGGGGTGTATCGAAGAGCTTTCTTT	-	TRBV6-5	TRBJ1-1	TRBD1
CASSPDRDYGYTF	TGTGCCAGCAGCCCGGACAGGGACTATGGCTACACCTTC	-	TRBV5-4	TRBJ1-2	TRBD1
CASSSKEGRNTGELFF	TGTGCCAGCAGCTCAAAAGAGGGAAGGAACACCGGGGAGCTGTTTTTT	-	TRBV5-4	TRBJ2-2	-
CASSYQRQGSTDTQYF	TGTGCCAGCAGTTACCAGAGACAGGGTAGCACAGATACGCAGTATTTT	-	TRBV6-5	TRBJ2-3	TRBD1
CAWRQITYEQYF	TGTGCCTGGAGACAGATCACCTACGAGCAGTACTTC	-	TRBV30	TRBJ2-7	-
CASSWTATDTQYF	TGTGCCAGCAGCTGGACTGCCACAGATACGCAGTATTTT	-	TRBV7-2	TRBJ2-3	-
CASSLYAGTSGSETQYF	TGTGCCAGCAGTTTATACGCCGGGACTAGCGGTTCAGAGACCCAGTACTTC	few	TRBV27	TRBJ2-5	TRBD2
CSVEDPSGYGYTF	TGCAGCGTTGAAGATCCGTCGGGGTACGGCTACACCTTC	-	TRBV29-1	TRBJ1-2	-
CASSVSPQQTEAFF	TGTGCCAGCAGCGTATCCCCCCAACAAACTGAAGCTTTCTTT	-	TRBV9	TRBJ1-1	-
CASWQGAGTDTQYF	TGTGCCAGTTGGCAGGGGGCAGGCACAGATACGCAGTATTTT	-	TRBV6-5	TRBJ2-3	TRBD1
CATSRDLGKGTLKFFF	TGTGCCACCAGCAGAGATTTGGGGAAGGGGACACTGAAGTTTTTTTTT	-	TRBV15	TRBJ1-1	-
CASSFEGQLRGQYF	TGCGCCAGCAGCTTCGAAGGACAGTTACGAGGGCAGTACTTC	-	TRBV5-1	TRBJ2-7	-
CASCLRVNQPQHF	TGTGCCAGCTGCTTGAGGGTCAATCAGCCCCAGCATTTT	medium-sized	TRBV2	TRBJ1-5	-
CASSIRTVNTEAFF	TGTGCCAGCAGCATTAGGACAGTGAACACTGAAGCTTTCTTT	-	TRBV13	TRBJ1-1	-
CASSLAGGSYNEQFF	TGTGCCAGCAGTTTAGCGGGGGGGAGTTACAATGAGCAGTTCTTC	-	TRBV27	TRBJ2-1	TRBD2
CSVDLVGGDGYTF	TGCAGCGTTGACCTTGTAGGGGGGGATGGCTACACCTTC	-	TRBV29-1	TRBJ1-2	-
CASSQSGQGASHYTF	TGCGCCAGCAGCCAGTCGGGACAGGGGGCTTCCCACTACACCTTC	few	TRBV4-1	TRBJ1-2	TRBD1
CASSLHSTDYEQYF	TGTGCCAGTAGTCTTCACTCGACAGACTACGAGCAGTACTTC	-	TRBV19	TRBJ2-7	-
CATSRESGTGYEQYF	TGTGCCACCAGCAGGGAATCCGGGACAGGGTACGAGCAGTACTTC	once	TRBV15	TRBJ2-7	TRBD1
CSASWTGVTEAFF	TGCAGTGCTAGTTGGACAGGGGTCACTGAAGCTTTCTTT	once	TRBV20-1	TRBJ1-1	TRBD1
CASSSREYGEAFF	TGCGCCAGCAGCTCCCGGGAATACGGTGAAGCTTTCTTT	-	TRBV5-1	TRBJ1-1	-
CASNRGAEANYGYTF	TGTGCCAGTAACAGGGGCGCAGAAGCTAACTATGGCTACACCTTC	-	TRBV19	TRBJ1-2	TRBD1
CASSRTDTYEQYF	TGTGCCAGCAGTAGAACGGACACCTACGAGCAGTACTTC	-	TRBV6-2/TRBV6-3	TRBJ2-7	-
CASSLGAGTSTDTQYF	TGTGCCAGCAGTCTTGGAGCGGGGACCTCCACAGATACGCAGTATTTT	-	TRBV6-2/TRBV6-3	TRBJ2-3	TRBD2
CAISGGGSQETQYF	TGTGCCATCAGTGGCGGGGGGAGTCAAGAGACCCAGTACTTC	-	TRBV10-3	TRBJ2-5	TRBD2
CASSPGGVGYTF	TGCGCCAGCAGCCCGGGGGGTGTGGGCTACACCTTC	-	TRBV5-1	TRBJ1-2	-
CASSIWESGNQPQHF	TGTGCCAGCAGCATCTGGGAGAGCGGCAATCAGCCCCAGCATTTT	-	TRBV5-4	TRBJ1-5	-
CASMDRASTEAFF	TGTGCCAGCATGGACAGGGCAAGCACTGAAGCTTTCTTT	-	TRBV27	TRBJ1-1	TRBD1
CASSQNSGGPWETQYF	TGTGCCAGCAGCCAAAATAGCGGGGGGCCCTGGGAGACCCAGTACTTC	few	TRBV3-1/TRBV3-2	TRBJ2-5	TRBD2
CASFAGPEETQYF	TGCGCCAGCTTTGCTGGGCCCGAGGAGACCCAGTACTTC	-	TRBV5-1	TRBJ2-5	-
CASSSPGGGTEAFF	TGTGCCAGCAGCTCCCCAGGGGGCGGGACTGAAGCTTTCTTT	-	TRBV7-9	TRBJ1-1	TRBD1
CASSESTPGVSGNTIYF	TGCGCCAGCAGTGAGTCGACCCCAGGTGTCTCTGGAAACACCATATATTTT	-	TRBV10-2	TRBJ1-3	-
CASSASGTGYAEAFF	TGTGCCAGCAGCGCCTCCGGGACAGGGTACGCTGAAGCTTTCTTT	-	TRBV9	TRBJ1-1	TRBD1
CASSVNRGRDYGYTF	TGTGCCAGCAGCGTCAACAGGGGAAGGGACTATGGCTACACCTTC	-	TRBV5-6	TRBJ1-2	TRBD1
CASSLSGSARPYEQYF	TGTGCCAGCAGCCTCTCCGGGTCAGCAAGACCTTACGAGCAGTACTTC	-	TRBV3-1/TRBV3-2	TRBJ2-7	-
CASSQDGGQGPYGYTF	TGTGCCAGCAGCCAAGATGGGGGACAGGGCCCCTATGGCTACACCTTC	-	TRBV3-1/TRBV3-2	TRBJ1-2	TRBD1
CASSFHTGTGNTEAFF	TGTGCCAGCAGTTTTCACACCGGGACAGGGAACACTGAAGCTTTCTTT	once	TRBV27	TRBJ1-1	TRBD1
CASSLGTSGSPAEFF	TGTGCCAGCAGTTTAGGGACTAGCGGCAGCCCGGCAGAGTTCTTC	-	TRBV27	TRBJ2-1	TRBD2